The 27 T cell receptor beta chains below were found in one sample sequenced in a study of T-cell reconstitution after alpha-beta-depleted transplantation in children. Using unique molecular identifiers, the investigators prepared the TCRbeta library. TCRdb recomputed calls from the PCR reads with MiXCR, one row per CDR3 protein. This sample carries roughly 500,000 distinct CDR3 sequences, roughly a tenth of them seen once, and the ten largest clones take 2% to 2.5%. Source: PBMCs, taken before TCRalphabeta/CD19-depleted stem cell transplant. These receptors were taken from a child aged 2 to 10 with inherited bone marrow failure, due to receive a stem cell transplant.

The rearrangement joins TRBV5-1 to TRBJ2-5; 9 positions agree with TRBD2. With 4 bases clipped from V and 5 bases from J, the junction kept 6 bases outside the gene matches. Germline CDR1 reads SGHRS; CDR2 reads YFSETQ. The CDR3 is made up of 14 amino acids. CDR3 amino acids: CASSRAGGGETQYF. The CDR3 DNA reads as TGCGCCAGCAGCCGAGCGGGAGGCGGTGAGACCCAGTACTTC.

This clonotype was found a few times. This chain connects TRBV7-9 to TRBJ2-5; D perhaps matches TRBD1 (6 bases). This CDR3 is 16 amino acids long. Germline CDR1 SEHNR, CDR2 FQNEAQ (reference sequence). V lost 5 bases and J lost 0, with 16 bases in between. The CDR3, as DNA: TGTGCCAGCAGCCCCGACAATCGGGACAACCAAGAGACCCAGTACTTC. As protein: CASSPDNRDNQETQYF. Looking up the rest from reference TRBV7-9 and TRBJ2-5 gives the full variable domain: DTGVSQNPRHKITKRGQNVTFRCDPISEHNRLYWYRQTLGQGPEFLTYFQNEAQLEKSRLLSDRFSAERPKGSFSTLEIQRTEQGDSAMYLCASSPDNRDNQETQYFGPGTRLLVL.

Worth noting for this clonotype: A clone one base away is much larger, so this may be a read error. This chain links TRBV7-9 with TRBJ1-1, with D maybe TRBD1 (5 bases). The CDR3 extends over 15 amino acids. Trimming shortened V by 7 bases and J by 1 base, and 16 bases separated the two germline ends. Per germline, CDR1 SEHNR and CDR2 FQNEAQ (reference sequence). CDR3 in DNA: TGTGCCAGCAACCGAGTCGGGGGAACGAACACTGAAGCTTTCTTT. Its protein product is CASNRVGGTNTEAFF.

The CDR3 reads CSAREAFGNQPQHF. Here the CDR3 DNA reads TGCAGTGCTAGAGAAGCCTTCGGCAATCAGCCCCAGCATTTT. The chain links TRBV20-1 to TRBJ1-5; D ambiguous. The CDR3 covers 14 residues. CDR1 is DFQATT and CDR2 is SNEGSKA in the germline V gene (reference sequence). Trimming took 0 bases from V and 2 from J, leaving 8 bases between them.

The sample holds many counts of this clonotype. The chain has TRBV7-2 and TRBJ2-5; TRBD2 matches 10 bases. The V segment lost 4 bases and the J segment 5 bases; nucleotides outside the gene matches: 7. Germline V CDR1 and CDR2: SGHTA, FQGNSA. The CDR3 runs 15 residues. The CDR3 loop reads CASSWASGSSETQYF. CDR3 nucleotide sequence: TGTGCCAGCAGCTGGGCTAGCGGGAGTTCGGAGACCCAGTACTTC.

The chain has TRBV6-1 and TRBJ1-4; TRBD1 aligns across 7 bases. Germline V gene sequence: CDR1 MNHNS, CDR2 SASEGT. Unmatched junction bases numbered 5, after V lost 6 bases and J lost 4 bases. The CDR3 is 14 residues long. CDR3 in amino acids: CASSDGQDNEKLFF. The CDR3 DNA reads as TGTGCCAGCAGCGATGGACAGGATAATGAAAAACTGTTTTTT.

This clonotype showed up many times. V gene TRBV28 combines with J gene TRBJ2-7; perhaps TRBD2 as D (5 bases). The CDR3 consists of 13 residues. V dropped 3 bases and J dropped 7 bases, with 13 bases sitting between them. CDR1 MDHEN and CDR2 SYDVKM come from the germline V gene. DNA for the CDR3: TGTGCCAGCAGTTTTTCGGGATCCGATGAGCAGTACTTC. Its translation is CASSFSGSDEQYF.

This clonotype appeared a few times. The V gene is TRBV19, the J gene TRBJ2-7, with 12 positions matching TRBD2. The CDR3 extends over 16 amino acids. CDR1 is LNHDA, CDR2 SQIVND, per germline (reference sequence). J gave up 4 bases and V 4 bases, and 8 bases lay outside the gene matches. The CDR3 protein is CASSRLAGEGEYEQYF. In DNA form, the CDR3 reads TGTGCCAGTAGTAGACTAGCGGGAGAAGGGGAATACGAGCAGTACTTC.

This clonotype was seen at least ten times. The genes are TRBV25-1 and TRBJ2-5; no reliable D call. Germline V gene lookup returns CDR1 MGHDK and CDR2 SYGVNS. The CDR3 is 14 residues long. Trimming cost V 4 bases and J 2 bases, with 11 bases left between them. The CDR3: CASSGEWGQETQYF. The CDR3 nucleotides are TGTGCCAGCAGTGGCGAATGGGGTCAAGAGACCCAGTACTTC.

This clonotype appeared many times. The V and J genes are TRBV7-8 and TRBJ2-3; the D gene is possibly TRBD1 (5 bases). This CDR3 spans 14 amino acids. Germline V CDR1 and CDR2: SGHVS, FQNEAQ. Trimming cost V 5 bases and J 1 base, with 10 bases left between them. The chain's CDR3 is CASSPVGGTDTQYF. The CDR3 DNA reads TGTGCCAGCAGCCCAGTAGGGGGCACAGATACGCAGTATTTT.

At least ten counts were recorded for this clonotype. This CDR3 is CSVRTDREYEQYF. Written as DNA, the CDR3 is TGCAGCGTTCGGACGGACAGGGAGTACGAGCAGTACTTC. The gene calls are TRBV29-1 and TRBJ2-7; 8 bases align to TRBD1. The junction had 7 bases not matched to a gene; V was cut back by 5 bases and J by 4 bases. The CDR3 is made up of 13 amino acids. Germline CDR1 is SQVTM and CDR2 is ANQGSEA.

This clonotype was picked up a small number of times. The chain uses TRBV20-1 and TRBJ1-5; 10 nucleotides line up with TRBD1. This CDR3 comprises 15 residues. Losses at the gene ends were 3 bases for V and 7 bases for J; bases not matched to a gene: 9. Per the germline V gene, CDR1 is DFQATT and CDR2 is SNEGSKA (reference sequence). The CDR3 protein is CSARDPGQGYQPQHF. As DNA, the CDR3 is TGCAGTGCTAGGGATCCGGGACAGGGGTACCAGCCCCAGCATTTT.

V is TRBV4-2 and J is TRBJ2-2; D is uncertain. V was cut by 3 bases and J by 6 bases, with 11 bases left in between. The CDR3 is 14 residues long. Germline CDR1 reads LGHNA; CDR2 reads YNFKEQ. CDR3 amino acids: CASSQGLDPGELFF. Here the CDR3 DNA reads TGTGCCAGCAGCCAGGGCCTCGACCCCGGGGAGCTGTTTTTT.

This clonotype was counted ten times or more. V usage is TRBV5-1 and J usage is TRBJ2-5; 9 bases match TRBD2. V lost 4 bases to trimming and J lost 3 bases; unmatched junction nucleotides: 7. CDR1 is SGHRS and CDR2 is YFSETQ in the germline V gene. This CDR3 has 15 amino acids. Here the CDR3 reads CASSMGLADEETQYF. The CDR3, as DNA: TGCGCCAGCAGCATGGGACTAGCAGACGAAGAGACCCAGTACTTC.

At least ten counts were recorded for this clonotype. The chain has TRBV7-2 and TRBJ2-1; D is tentatively TRBD1 or TRBD2 (5 bases each). The CDR3 has 17 amino acids. Germline V lookup: CDR1 SGHTA, CDR2 FQGNSA. Trimming took off 0 bases at V and 7 bases at J, with 19 bases between the two ends. DNA of the CDR3: TGTGCCAGCAGCTTAGCCCCATTGAGCGGCAGACAGAATGAGCAGTTCTTC. It yields the protein CASSLAPLSGRQNEQFF. Filled out from reference TRBV7-2 and TRBJ2-1, the complete variable domain reads GAGVSQSPSNKVTEKGKDVELRCDPISGHTALYWYRQSLGQGLEFLIYFQGNSAPDKSGLPSDRFSAERTGGSVSTLTIQRTQQEDSAVYLCASSLAPLSGRQNEQFFGPGTRLTVL.

There are many counts of this clonotype. The rearrangement links TRBV7-9 to TRBJ1-1, with a tentative D call TRBD1 (5 bases). This CDR3 is built from 16 residues. Looked up from germline, CDR1 is SEHNR and CDR2 is FQNEAQ (reference sequence). V was trimmed by 1 base and J by 1 base, leaving 13 bases between them. This CDR3 is CASSLGTGGGNTEAFF. The CDR3 DNA reads TGTGCCAGCAGCTTAGGTACCGGGGGTGGGAACACTGAAGCTTTCTTT. The whole variable domain, remainder taken from reference TRBV7-9 and TRBJ1-1, is DTGVSQNPRHKITKRGQNVTFRCDPISEHNRLYWYRQTLGQGPEFLTYFQNEAQLEKSRLLSDRFSAERPKGSFSTLEIQRTEQGDSAMYLCASSLGTGGGNTEAFFGQGTRLTVV.

There are many counts of this clonotype. The chain couples TRBV7-9 to TRBJ2-4; 11 bases map to TRBD2. Trimming cost V 1 base and J 8 bases; bases outside gene matches: 4. The germline V gene encodes CDR1 SEHNR and CDR2 FQNEAQ (reference sequence). The CDR3 extends over 15 amino acids. The CDR3 loop is CASSLDRSGRDIQYF. For the CDR3, the DNA is TGTGCCAGCAGCTTAGATCGTAGCGGGAGGGACATTCAGTACTTC.

This clonotype was recorded many times. This chain uses TRBV12-3 or TRBV12-4 with TRBJ2-1; D may be TRBD2 (6 bases). V was trimmed by 6 bases and J by 12 bases, leaving 24 bases between them. The CDR3 extends over 15 amino acids. This CDR3 reads CASSHQDHQGAGQFF. The CDR3 bases are TGTGCCAGCAGCCACCAAGATCATCAGGGAGCGGGGCAGTTCTTC.

This clonotype was detected many times. The chain joins TRBV4-3 to TRBJ2-7; no firm D call. V gave up 0 bases and J gave up 3 bases, with 15 bases separating them. The V gene's germline CDR1 is LGHNA and CDR2 YSLEER. The CDR3 is made up of 16 amino acids. CDR3 region: CASSQDRSRSYYEQYF. CDR3 nucleotide sequence: TGCGCCAGCAGCCAAGATCGTTCGAGGAGCTACTACGAGCAGTACTTC.

This clonotype was counted many times. This sequence joins TRBV4-3 and TRBJ1-4; D remains unclear. The germline CDR1 and CDR2 sequences are LGHNA and YSLEER. The CDR3 length is 15 residues. With 2 bases removed from V and 3 bases from J, the gap between germline ends came to 10 bases. CDR3 sequence reads: CASSQQDPANEKLFF. The CDR3 nucleotides read TGCGCCAGCAGCCAACAGGATCCGGCTAATGAAAAACTGTTTTTT.

This clonotype came up many times. The chain carries TRBV7-8 and TRBJ1-4, with D possibly matching TRBD1 (6 bases). The CDR3 totals 14 residues. Germline CDR1 and CDR2: SGHVS and FQNEAQ. V was cut by 5 bases and J by 6 bases, with 13 bases left in between. The CDR3 DNA sequence: TGTGCCAGCAGCCAAGGACAGAACTATGAAAAACTGTTTTTT. As protein: CASSQGQNYEKLFF. Drawing the rest from reference TRBV7-8 and TRBJ1-4, the complete variable domain is GAGVSQSPRYKVAKRGQDVALRCDPISGHVSLFWYQQALGQGPEFLTYFQNEAQLDKSGLPSDRFFAERPEGSVSTLKIQRTQQEDSAVYLCASSQGQNYEKLFFGSGTQLSVL.

The rearrangement uses TRBV2 and TRBJ1-2; 8 bases agree with TRBD1. The V and J ends lost 2 bases and 0 bases, in that order; junction bases with no gene match: 8. Germline CDR1 is SNHLY and CDR2 is FYNNEI. There are 17 residues in the CDR3. The CDR3 DNA is TGTGCCAGCAGTGAATTGGACAGGGCGGGGGCTAACTATGGCTACACCTTC. Protein product: CASSELDRAGANYGYTF.

This clonotype was seen at least ten times. V and J are TRBV20-1 and TRBJ1-4; D call uncertain. V was shortened by 3 bases and J by 7 bases, with 12 bases between the two germline ends. This CDR3 comprises 13 residues. Germline V gives CDR1 DFQATT, CDR2 SNEGSKA (reference sequence). The CDR3: CSARGSWAEKLFF. CDR3 DNA sequence: TGCAGTGCTAGGGGATCTTGGGCTGAAAAACTGTTTTTT.

This clonotype appeared many times. The rearrangement joins TRBV29-1 to TRBJ1-4; 9 nucleotides match TRBD1. V dropped 3 bases and J dropped 8; count of bases not matched to a gene: 1. The CDR3 is 12 residues long. The germline CDR1 and CDR2 sequences are SQVTM and ANQGSEA. The CDR3 sequence: CSVETGGEKLFF. CDR3 in DNA: TGCAGCGTTGAGACAGGGGGAGAAAAACTGTTTTTT.

This clonotype was recorded many times. This chain connects TRBV3-1 to TRBJ2-1; D is perhaps TRBD1 or TRBD2 (5 bases each). Germline loops: CDR1 LGHDT, CDR2 YNNKEL (reference sequence). Trimming pared 4 bases from V and 3 bases from J, leaving 16 bases between. The CDR3 runs 16 residues. CDR3 protein: CASSRSGTNFYNEQFF. CDR3 sequence (DNA): TGTGCCAGCAGCCGTTCCGGGACCAATTTCTACAATGAGCAGTTCTTC.

In this sample, this clonotype turned up many times. CDR3 region: CASRYTGGNSPLHF. In nucleotides, the CDR3 is TGTGCCAGCAGATACACAGGGGGTAATTCACCCCTCCACTTT. The chain employs TRBV28 and TRBJ1-6; TRBD1 aligns across 8 bases. Germline assignment: CDR1 MDHEN and CDR2 SYDVKM. The V segment lost 6 bases and the J segment 6 bases; nucleotides outside the gene matches: 4. CDR3 length: 14 amino acids. The full variable domain, with the rest looked up from reference TRBV28 and TRBJ1-6, is DVKVTQSSRYLVKRTGEKVFLECVQDMDHENMFWYRQDPGLGLRLIYFSYDVKMKEKGDIPEGYSVSREKKERFSLILESASTNQTSMYLCASRYTGGNSPLHFGNGTRLTVT.

Many counts were recorded for this clonotype. The J gene is TRBJ2-7, the V gene TRBV7-9, with 7 positions matching TRBD1. Trimming cost V 4 bases and J 2 bases; bases outside gene matches: 5. The CDR3 spans 14 residues. CDR1 is SEHNR and CDR2 is FQNEAQ in the germline V gene (reference sequence). This CDR3 reads CASSSSGTAYEQYF. CDR3 bases: TGTGCCAGCAGCTCATCCGGGACAGCCTACGAGCAGTACTTC. The full variable domain, completed using reference TRBV7-9 and TRBJ2-7, is DTGVSQNPRHKITKRGQNVTFRCDPISEHNRLYWYRQTLGQGPEFLTYFQNEAQLEKSRLLSDRFSAERPKGSFSTLEIQRTEQGDSAMYLCASSSSGTAYEQYFGPGTRLTVT.